Presented here are 18 T cell receptor beta chains from one specimen sequenced in a study of T cells and Merkel cell carcinoma outcomes. This table comes from immunoSEQ multiplex PCR, and its TCRdb copy is limited to in-frame clones, with some not included. The sample contains 15,000 to 25,000 clones, over 75% of which appear only once. Source material: tumor tissue from Merkel cell carcinoma. The receptors derive from a human donor with Merkel cell carcinoma.

This sequence joins TRBV10-3 and TRBJ2-7, with 13 nucleotides matching TRBD2. The CDR3 consists of 14 residues. After removal of 6 bases from V and 7 bases from J, the junction contained 6 bases not matched to a gene. The germline CDR1 and CDR2 sequences are ENHRY and SYGVKD. CDR3 residues: CAISGLAGVREQYF. CDR3 bases: TGTGCCATCAGCGGACTAGCGGGAGTACGAGAGCAGTACTTC.

Written as DNA, the CDR3 is TGTGCCAGCAGCTTAGTGGGACTTACCTACGAGCAGTACTTC. Residues: CASSLVGLTYEQYF. V is TRBV11-2 and J is TRBJ2-7; TRBD2 is a possible D gene (6 bases). Per germline, CDR1 SGHAT and CDR2 FQNNGV. V lost 1 base to trimming and J lost 2 bases, with 9 bases between them. This CDR3 has 14 residues.

V usage is TRBV28 and J usage is TRBJ2-7; D remains unclear. V gave up 6 bases and J gave up 3 bases, with 6 bases separating them. This CDR3 spans 11 amino acids. Germline V gene sequence: CDR1 MDHEN, CDR2 SYDVKM. CDR3 region: CASSYSYEQYF. DNA of the CDR3: TGTGCCAGCAGCTACAGCTACGAGCAGTACTTC.

V and J are TRBV19 and TRBJ2-1; D is uncertain. V shed 3 bases and J shed 1 base, with 13 bases lying between them. There are 16 residues in the CDR3. CDR1 is LNHDA, CDR2 SQIVND, per germline (reference sequence). The CDR3 DNA sequence: TGTGCCAGTAGTATCCCGCGTGGGGTGTCCTACAATGAGCAGTTCTTC. Translating gives CASSIPRGVSYNEQFF. Full variable domain (remainder filled in from reference TRBV19 and TRBJ2-1): DGGITQSPKYLFRKEGQNVTLSCEQNLNHDAMYWYRQDPGQGLRLIYYSQIVNDFQKGDIAEGYSVSREKKESFPLTVTSAQKNPTAFYLCASSIPRGVSYNEQFFGPGTRLTVL.

The V gene is TRBV14, the J gene TRBJ2-5; tentative D call: TRBD2 (6 bases). Germline values: CDR1 SGHDN, CDR2 FVKESK. V was clipped by 5 bases and J by 6 bases, with 16 bases between them. CDR3 size: 14 residues. The DNA for the CDR3 is TGTGCCAGCAGCACCGGGGACTGGGCGAAGACCCAGTACTTC. It encodes CASSTGDWAKTQYF.

CDR3 DNA sequence: TGCAGCGTTGTTAGGGGACAGGGGGGGCAAGAGACCCAGTACTTC. Translating gives CSVVRGQGGQETQYF. V is TRBV29-1 and J is TRBJ2-5; 11 positions agree with TRBD1. With 4 bases clipped from V and 2 bases from J, the junction kept 6 bases outside the gene matches. Germline V gene lookup returns CDR1 SQVTM and CDR2 ANQGSEA. The CDR3 sequence is 15 residues long.

CDR3 in DNA: TGTGCCAGCCGATCCGGGGAGCTGTTTTTT. Its translation is CASRSGELFF. The chain recombines TRBV6-1 with TRBJ2-2; D call uncertain. The germline V and J ends were trimmed by 8 bases and 6 bases, with 4 bases remaining between them. The CDR3 runs 10 residues. Per the germline V gene, CDR1 is MNHNS and CDR2 is SASEGT.

The V and J genes are TRBV9 and TRBJ2-3; D is undetermined. Germline values: CDR1 SGDLS, CDR2 YYNGEE. This CDR3 has 15 amino acids. Between the trimmed V and J ends, which lost 3 bases and 8 bases, there was a span of 19 bases. The CDR3 sequence: CASSGGGRRVGTQYF. CDR3 DNA: TGTGCCAGCAGCGGGGGTGGCCGCCGGGTGGGTACGCAGTATTTT.

This sequence joins TRBV30 and TRBJ1-6; D is possibly TRBD1 (5 bases). V was pared by 4 bases and J by 10 bases, with 11 bases between. The V gene's germline CDR1 is GTSNPN and CDR2 SVGIG (reference sequence). This CDR3 spans 12 amino acids. This chain's CDR3 is CAWTRRGSPLHF. The CDR3 nucleotides read TGTGCCTGGACCAGGAGGGGATCACCCCTCCACTTT.

CDR3 residues: CAWSVTGYEQYF. CDR3 sequence (DNA): TGTGCCTGGAGTGTAACTGGGTACGAGCAGTACTTC. The genes are TRBV30 and TRBJ2-7; no clear D gene. This CDR3 is 12 amino acids long. Per the germline V gene, CDR1 is GTSNPN and CDR2 is SVGIG (reference sequence). V gave up 0 bases and J gave up 4 bases, with 7 bases separating them.

The genes are TRBV20-1 and TRBJ2-1; D remains ambiguous. CDR3 size: 11 residues. V lost 3 bases to trimming and J lost 10 bases, with 10 bases between them. The germline V gene encodes CDR1 DFQATT and CDR2 SNEGSKA (reference sequence). The CDR3 nucleotides are TGCAGTGCTAGCCCCCTAGGCGAGCAGTTCTTC. It translates to CSASPLGEQFF.

V and J are TRBV2 and TRBJ1-1; tentatively, D is TRBD1 (5 bases). The V gene's germline CDR1 is SNHLY and CDR2 FYNNEI. The CDR3 is 13 amino acids. V was shortened by 8 bases and J by 4 bases, with 14 bases between the two germline ends. The CDR3 nucleotides are TGTGCCAGCGGTGGGGGAAGGGCCACTGAAGCTTTCTTT. Protein sequence: CASGGGRATEAFF.

In regard to this clone: This sample includes further DNA sequences coding for the same CDR3. The chain uses TRBV2 and TRBJ2-5; perhaps TRBD2 as D (5 bases). This CDR3 contains 15 residues. Germline-derived CDR1 and CDR2 are SNHLY and FYNNEI. Trimming left V 1 base short and J 1 base short, with 10 bases between. The CDR3 is CASSEGLRAQETQYF. DNA for the CDR3: TGTGCCAGCAGTGAAGGTCTGCGGGCCCAAGAGACCCAGTACTTC.

The V gene is TRBV11-3, the J gene TRBJ2-5, with TRBD2 identical over 7 bases. With V trimmed by 5 bases and J by 4 bases, 10 bases remained unmatched. The germline gives CDR1 SGHNT, CDR2 YENEEA. The CDR3 contains 15 residues. In DNA, the CDR3 is TGTGCCAGCAGCCGGGGCCTCCGGGGGGTAGAGACCCAGTACTTC. It yields the protein CASSRGLRGVETQYF. The entire variable domain, with the rest obtained from reference TRBV11-3 and TRBJ2-5, is as follows: EAGVVQSPRYKIIEKKQPVAFWCNPISGHNTLYWYLQNLGQGPELLIRYENEEAVDDSQLPKDRFSAERLKGVDSTLKIQPAELGDSAVYLCASSRGLRGVETQYFGPGTRLLVL.

The rearrangement uses TRBV7-9 and TRBJ2-5; 7 bases are shared with TRBD1. The germline CDR1 and CDR2 sequences are SEHNR and FQNEAQ (reference sequence). The CDR3 loop spans 15 amino acids. After removal of 1 base from V and 5 bases from J, the junction contained 7 bases not matched to a gene. The CDR3 spells CASSLGQGFGETQYF. CDR3 bases: TGTGCCAGCAGCTTAGGACAGGGTTTTGGGGAGACCCAGTACTTC.

CDR3 in DNA: TGTGCCAGCAGTGAAGGGAGAAATCAGCCCCAGCATTTT. Protein sequence: CASSEGRNQPQHF. This rearrangement joins TRBV2 to TRBJ1-5, with D unclear. The CDR3 sequence is 13 residues long. Trimming took 1 base from V and 4 from J, leaving 5 bases between them. Germline CDR1 reads SNHLY; CDR2 reads FYNNEI.

V and J are TRBV5-1 and TRBJ1-1; no definite D call. Looked up from germline, CDR1 is SGHRS and CDR2 is YFSETQ. V lost 4 bases and J 7 bases, leaving 11 bases between the germline ends. The CDR3 runs 12 residues. The CDR3 bases are TGCGCCAGCAGCCGGTGGGGAAGTGAAGCTTTCTTT. This translates into CASSRWGSEAFF.

This clone has only one observation. This chain joins TRBV7-9 and TRBJ1-2; possibly TRBD1 for D (5 bases). The germline V gene has CDR1 SEHNR and CDR2 FQNEAQ (reference sequence). V lost 5 bases, J lost 3 bases, and 10 bases lay in between. The CDR3 sequence is 13 residues long. The CDR3 protein is CASSRSQDYGYTF. The DNA of the CDR3 is TGTGCCAGCAGCCGATCACAGGACTATGGCTACACCTTC.